This T cell receptor (beta chain) was sequenced during a study of a mutant IDH1 vaccine in newly diagnosed glioma. Assay used: immunoSEQ multiplex PCR; TCRdb lists only in-frame clones, some missing. The data contain more than 10,000 clones, 70% to 80% of them singletons. As for time point: week 47, end of study. The investigators gave 300 ug of mutant IDH1 20-mer peptide in each vaccine dose, together with topical imiquimod. Weeks 1, 3, 5, 7, 11, 15, 19 and 23 were when patients received their eight vaccinations. In the case of this clone: Its antigen is currently unknown.

Per the germline V gene, CDR1 is KGHSH and CDR2 is LQKENI. This CDR3 spans 14 amino acids. After removal of 3 bases from V and 2 bases from J, the junction contained 2 bases not matched to a gene. Study-wide results and caveats: Variations in leading peripheral T cell clonotypes appeared to have no connection with pseudoprogression. Patients showed vaccine-induced immune responses at a rate of 90% to 95%.

This material consisted of PBMCs, taken from a glioma patient whose treatment included an IDH1 peptide vaccine. The receptor's source is a woman in her thirties or forties with glioma. V gene TRBV18 combines with J gene TRBJ1-2; 8 bases agree with TRBD1. The CDR3 nucleotides are TGTGCCAGCTCACCCGGGACAGGAAACTATGGCTACACCTTC. It encodes CASSPGTGNYGYTF.